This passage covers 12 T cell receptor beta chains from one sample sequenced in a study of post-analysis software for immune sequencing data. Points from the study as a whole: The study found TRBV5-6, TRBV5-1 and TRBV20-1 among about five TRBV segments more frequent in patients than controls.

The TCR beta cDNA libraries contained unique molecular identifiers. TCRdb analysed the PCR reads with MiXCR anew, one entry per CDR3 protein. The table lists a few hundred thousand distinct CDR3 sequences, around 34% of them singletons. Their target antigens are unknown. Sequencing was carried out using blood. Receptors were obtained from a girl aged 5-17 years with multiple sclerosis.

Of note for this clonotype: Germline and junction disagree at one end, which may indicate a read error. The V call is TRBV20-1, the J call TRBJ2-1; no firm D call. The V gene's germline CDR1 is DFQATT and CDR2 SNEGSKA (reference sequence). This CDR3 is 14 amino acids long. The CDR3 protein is CSAHTPANYNERFF. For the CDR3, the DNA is TGCAGTGCTCACACTCCAGCCAACTACAATGAGCGGTTCTTC.

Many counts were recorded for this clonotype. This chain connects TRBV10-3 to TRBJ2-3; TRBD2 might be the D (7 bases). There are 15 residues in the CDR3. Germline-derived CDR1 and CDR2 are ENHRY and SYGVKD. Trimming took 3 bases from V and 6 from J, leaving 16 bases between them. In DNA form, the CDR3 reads TGTGCCATCAGTGATGCGGGGGCCCGGTCGGATACGCAGTATTTT. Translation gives CAISDAGARSDTQYF.

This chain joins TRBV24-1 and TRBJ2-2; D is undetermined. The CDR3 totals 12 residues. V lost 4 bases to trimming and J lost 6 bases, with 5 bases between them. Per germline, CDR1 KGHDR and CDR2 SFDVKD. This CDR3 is CATSDGPGELFF. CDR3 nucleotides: TGTGCCACCAGTGACGGTCCCGGGGAGCTGTTTTTT.

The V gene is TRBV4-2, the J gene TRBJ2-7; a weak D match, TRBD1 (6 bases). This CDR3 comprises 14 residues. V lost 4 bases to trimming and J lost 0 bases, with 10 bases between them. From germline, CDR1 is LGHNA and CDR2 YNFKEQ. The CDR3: CASSRGHDSYEQYF. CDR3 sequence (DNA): TGTGCCAGCAGCCGGGGGCATGACTCCTACGAGCAGTACTTC.

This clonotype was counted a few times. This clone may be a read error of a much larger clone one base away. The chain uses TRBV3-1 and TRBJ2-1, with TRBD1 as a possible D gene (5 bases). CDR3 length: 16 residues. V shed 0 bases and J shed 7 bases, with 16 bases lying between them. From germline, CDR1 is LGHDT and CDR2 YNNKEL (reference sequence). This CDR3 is CASSQETLGPSNEQFF. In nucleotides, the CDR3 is TGTGCCAGCAGCCAAGAGACCTTGGGGCCTAGTAATGAGCAGTTCTTC.

The CDR3: CASSPAQGVETQYF. The CDR3 coding sequence is TGTGCCAGCAGCCCCGCCCAGGGGGTAGAGACCCAGTACTTC. The chain couples TRBV4-2 to TRBJ2-5; 7 bases agree with TRBD1. Germline V CDR1 and CDR2: LGHNA, YNFKEQ. The CDR3 is 14 residues long. The junction had 6 bases not matched to a gene; V was cut back by 4 bases and J by 4 bases.

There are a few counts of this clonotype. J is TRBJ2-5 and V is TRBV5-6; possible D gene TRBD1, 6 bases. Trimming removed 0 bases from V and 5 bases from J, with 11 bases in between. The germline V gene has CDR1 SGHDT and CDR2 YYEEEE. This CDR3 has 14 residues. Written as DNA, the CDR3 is TGTGCCAGCAGCTTGGGGACAGTCGAGGAGACCCAGTACTTC. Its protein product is CASSLGTVEETQYF.

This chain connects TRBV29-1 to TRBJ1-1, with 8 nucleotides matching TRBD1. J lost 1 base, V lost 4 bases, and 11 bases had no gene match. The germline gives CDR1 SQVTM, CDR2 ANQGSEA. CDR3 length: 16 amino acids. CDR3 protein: CSVVGQGASRNTEAFF. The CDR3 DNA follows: TGCAGCGTTGTTGGTCAGGGGGCGAGCCGGAACACTGAAGCTTTCTTT. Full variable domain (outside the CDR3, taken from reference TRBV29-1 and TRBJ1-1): SAVISQKPSRDICQRGTSLTIQCQVDSQVTMMFWYRQQPGQSLTLIATANQGSEATYESGFVIDKFPISRPNLTFSTLTVSNMSPEDSSIYLCSVVGQGASRNTEAFFGQGTRLTVV.

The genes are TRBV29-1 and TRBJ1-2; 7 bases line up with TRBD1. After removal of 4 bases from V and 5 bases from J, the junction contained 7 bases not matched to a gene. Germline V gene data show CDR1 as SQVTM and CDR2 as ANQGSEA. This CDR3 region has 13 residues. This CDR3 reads CSVVEGAGYGYTF. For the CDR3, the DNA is TGCAGCGTTGTGGAGGGGGCAGGATATGGCTACACCTTC.

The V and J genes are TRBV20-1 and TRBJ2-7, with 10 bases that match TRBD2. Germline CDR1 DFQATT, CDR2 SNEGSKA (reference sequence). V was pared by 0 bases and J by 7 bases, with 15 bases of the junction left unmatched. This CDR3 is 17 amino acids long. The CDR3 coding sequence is TGCAGTGCTAGAGATTTTCTAGCTAGCGGGAGAACAAATGAGCAGTACTTC. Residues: CSARDFLASGRTNEQYF.

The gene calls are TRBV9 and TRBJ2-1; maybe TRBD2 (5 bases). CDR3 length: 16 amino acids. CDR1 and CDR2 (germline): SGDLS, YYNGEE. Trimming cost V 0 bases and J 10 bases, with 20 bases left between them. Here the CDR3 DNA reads TGTGCCAGCAGCGTAGAGCTAGCAAGTCCCCCGTTCGAGCAGTTCTTC. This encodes CASSVELASPPFEQFF.

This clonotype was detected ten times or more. CDR3 region: CSARDWGVDGYTF. Written as DNA, the CDR3 is TGCAGTGCTAGAGATTGGGGGGTCGATGGCTACACCTTC. V gene TRBV20-1 combines with J gene TRBJ1-2; D is possibly TRBD1 (5 bases). The CDR3 extends over 13 amino acids. Trimming removed 0 bases from V and 6 bases from J, with 11 bases in between. The V gene's germline CDR1 is DFQATT and CDR2 SNEGSKA (reference sequence).